The clone carrying this T cell receptor beta chain was observed many times. Its antigen is currently unknown. Unique molecular identifiers were added to individual cDNA molecules. TCRdb called the 5' RACE reads again in MiXCR, with one record for every CDR3 protein. The sample gives some 61,000 distinct CDR3 sequences, 9.3% of which show up once; about 20% is in the top ten. Per the germline V gene, CDR1 is SGHVS and CDR2 is FQNEAQ. The length of the CDR3 is 15 residues. The V and J ends lost 1 base and 9 bases respectively, with 16 bases between them. The data belong to a study of early T cells in non-severe SARS-CoV-2 infection. For the study at large: The sequenced material was bulk RNA from unsorted whole blood, and its chains were unpaired.

Whole-study results and caveats: The VDJdb matching leaned toward anti-spike CD8 responses and overlooked private and CD4 specificities.

The genes are TRBV7-8 and TRBJ1-5; no reliable D call. The receptor was derived from an adult who was a healthcare worker with PCR-confirmed SARS-CoV-2 infection or an uninfected control (not recorded which). Sequencing was carried out using whole blood. The CDR3: CASSLDLGPGAPQHF. In DNA form, the CDR3 reads TGTGCCAGCAGCTTAGATCTCGGTCCCGGTGCGCCCCAGCATTTT.